The present T cell receptor (beta chain) was sequenced within a study of human T cells and chemical hapten exposure. About the study: Enrolled patients were predominantly female and had alopecia areata, totalis or universalis.

How the authors handled the data: Sampled TCR counts reached a median of 95,638 per sample, with values ranging from roughly 23,224 to 700,000. Each CDR3 protein gets one entry after TCRdb re-called the RACE reads with MiXCR. TCRdb assigned the V and J calls; the authors' analysis was not used. This table holds tens of thousands of distinct CDR3 sequences, about 10% found once. The time point is: patch test 1, 2 weeks after DPC sensitization. The treatment was: therapeutic diphenylcyclopropenone sensitization with weekly scalp DPC. Study results and limitations: Sensitizing to DPC left TCRs with a frequency above 1 in 1000 unaltered.

On this clonotype: What it binds is unknown.

V was clipped by 5 bases and J by 2 bases; unmatched bases: 5. This CDR3 region has 15 residues. Per germline, CDR1 SNHLY and CDR2 FYNNEI. This sample comprised whole blood, obtained in connection with sensitization to the hapten diphenylcyclopropenone (DPC). This chain links TRBV2 with TRBJ1-5; 8 bases agree with TRBD1. This clonotype originated in a man in his forties with alopecia areata. Some clones in this sample may be carry-over from other donors' samples. This chain's CDR3 is CASSPGQGGNQPQHF. CDR3 bases: TGTGCCAGCAGTCCCGGACAGGGCGGCAATCAGCCCCAGCATTTT.